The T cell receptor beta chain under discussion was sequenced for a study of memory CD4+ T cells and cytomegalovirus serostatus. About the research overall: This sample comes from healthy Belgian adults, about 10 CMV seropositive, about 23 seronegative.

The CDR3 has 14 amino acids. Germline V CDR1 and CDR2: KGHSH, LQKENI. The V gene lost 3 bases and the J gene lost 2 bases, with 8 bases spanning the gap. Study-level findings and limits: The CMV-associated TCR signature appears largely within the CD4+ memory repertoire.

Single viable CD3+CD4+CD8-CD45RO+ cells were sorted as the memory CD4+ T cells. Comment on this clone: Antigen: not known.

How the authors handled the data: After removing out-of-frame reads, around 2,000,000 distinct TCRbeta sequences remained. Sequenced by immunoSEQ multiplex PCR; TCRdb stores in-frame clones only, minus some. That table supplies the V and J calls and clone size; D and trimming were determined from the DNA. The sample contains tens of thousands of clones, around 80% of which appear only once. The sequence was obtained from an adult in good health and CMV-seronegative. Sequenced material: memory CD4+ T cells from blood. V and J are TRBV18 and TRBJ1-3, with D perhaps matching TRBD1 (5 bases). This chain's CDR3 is CASSPTVTGNTIYF. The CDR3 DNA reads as TGTGCCAGCTCACCGACAGTTACTGGAAACACCATATATTTT.